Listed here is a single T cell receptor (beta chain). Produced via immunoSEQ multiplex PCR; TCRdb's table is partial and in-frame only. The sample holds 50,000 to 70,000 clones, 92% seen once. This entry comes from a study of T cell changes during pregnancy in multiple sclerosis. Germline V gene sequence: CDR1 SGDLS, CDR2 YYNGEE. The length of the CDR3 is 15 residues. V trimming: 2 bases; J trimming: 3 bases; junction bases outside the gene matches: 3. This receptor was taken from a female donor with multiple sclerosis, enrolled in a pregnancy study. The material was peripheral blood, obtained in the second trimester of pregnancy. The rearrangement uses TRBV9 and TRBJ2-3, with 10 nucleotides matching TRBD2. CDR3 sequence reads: CASSVLAGVTDTQYF. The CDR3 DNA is TGTGCCAGCAGCGTCCTAGCGGGAGTGACAGATACGCAGTATTTT.